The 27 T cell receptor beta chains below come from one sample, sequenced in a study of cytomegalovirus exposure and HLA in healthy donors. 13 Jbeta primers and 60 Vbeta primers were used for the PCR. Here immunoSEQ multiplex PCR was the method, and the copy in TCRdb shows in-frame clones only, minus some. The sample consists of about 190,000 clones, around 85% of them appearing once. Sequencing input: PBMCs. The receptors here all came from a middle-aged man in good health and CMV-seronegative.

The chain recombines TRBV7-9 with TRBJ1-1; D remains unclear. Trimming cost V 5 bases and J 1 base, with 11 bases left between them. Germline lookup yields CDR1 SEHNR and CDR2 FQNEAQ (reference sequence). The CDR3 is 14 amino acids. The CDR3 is CASSPQEGNTEAFF. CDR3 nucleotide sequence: TGTGCCAGCAGCCCGCAGGAGGGGAACACTGAAGCTTTCTTT.

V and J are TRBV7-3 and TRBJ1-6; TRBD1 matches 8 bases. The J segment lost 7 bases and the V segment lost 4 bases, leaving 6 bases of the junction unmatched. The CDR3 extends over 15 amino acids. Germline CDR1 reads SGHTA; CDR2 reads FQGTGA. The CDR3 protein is CASSSTGGENSPLHF. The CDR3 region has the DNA TGTGCCAGCAGCTCAACAGGGGGTGAAAATTCACCCCTCCACTTT.

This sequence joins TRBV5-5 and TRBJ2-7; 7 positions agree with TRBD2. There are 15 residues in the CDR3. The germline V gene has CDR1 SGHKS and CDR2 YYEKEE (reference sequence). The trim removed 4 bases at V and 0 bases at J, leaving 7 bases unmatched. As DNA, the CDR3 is TGTGCCAGCAGCCAGACACCGGGGGGCTCCTACGAGCAGTACTTC. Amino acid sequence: CASSQTPGGSYEQYF. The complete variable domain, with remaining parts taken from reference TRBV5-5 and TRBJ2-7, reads DAGVTQSPTHLIKTRGQQVTLRCSPISGHKSVSWYQQVLGQGPQFIFQYYEKEERGRGNFPDRFSARQFPNYSSELNVNALLLGDSALYLCASSQTPGGSYEQYFGPGTRLTVT.

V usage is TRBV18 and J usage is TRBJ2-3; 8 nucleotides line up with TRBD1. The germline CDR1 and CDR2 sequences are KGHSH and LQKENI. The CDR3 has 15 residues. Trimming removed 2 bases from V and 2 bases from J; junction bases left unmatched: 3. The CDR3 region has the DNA TGTGCCAGCTCACCAAGGACAGGGATCACAGATACGCAGTATTTT. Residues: CASSPRTGITDTQYF.

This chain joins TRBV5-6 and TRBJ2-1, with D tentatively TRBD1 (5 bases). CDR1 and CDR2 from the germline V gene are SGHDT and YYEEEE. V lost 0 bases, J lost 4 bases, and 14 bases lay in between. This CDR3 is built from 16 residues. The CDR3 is CASSLEPPGAYNEQFF. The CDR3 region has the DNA TGTGCCAGCAGCTTGGAGCCACCTGGGGCATACAATGAGCAGTTCTTC.

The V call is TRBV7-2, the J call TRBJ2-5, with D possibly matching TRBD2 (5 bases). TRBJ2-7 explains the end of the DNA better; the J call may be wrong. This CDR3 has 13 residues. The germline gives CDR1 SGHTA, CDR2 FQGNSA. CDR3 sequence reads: CASSSPGVYEQYF. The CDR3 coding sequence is TGTGCCAGCAGCTCCCCCGGGGTTTACGAGCAGTACTTC.

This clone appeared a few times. The CDR3 sequence: CTVGVNGELFF. The CDR3 DNA is TGCACCGTAGGGGTTAACGGGGAGCTGTTTTTT. The chain combines TRBV29-1 with TRBJ2-2; TRBD1 is a possible D gene (5 bases). Germline CDR1 reads SQVTM; CDR2 reads ANQGSEA. This CDR3 is 11 amino acids long.

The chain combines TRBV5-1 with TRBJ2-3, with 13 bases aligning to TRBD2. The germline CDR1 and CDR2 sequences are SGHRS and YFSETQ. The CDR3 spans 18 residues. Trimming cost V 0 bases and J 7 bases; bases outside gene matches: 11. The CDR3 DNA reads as TGCGCCAGCAGCTTGGGAGGCACGACTAGCGGGGGGCCAAATACGCAGTATTTT. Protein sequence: CASSLGGTTSGGPNTQYF. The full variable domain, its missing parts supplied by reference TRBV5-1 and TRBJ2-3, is KAGVTQTPRYLIKTRGQQVTLSCSPISGHRSVSWYQQTPGQGLQFLFEYFSETQRNKGNFPGRFSGRQFSNSRSEMNVSTLELGDSALYLCASSLGGTTSGGPNTQYFGPGTRLTVL.

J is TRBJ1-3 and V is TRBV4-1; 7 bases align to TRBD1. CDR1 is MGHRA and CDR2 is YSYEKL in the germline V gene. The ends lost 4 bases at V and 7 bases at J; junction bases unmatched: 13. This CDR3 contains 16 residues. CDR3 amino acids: CASSRSSTGQRNTIYF. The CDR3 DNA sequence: TGCGCCAGCAGCCGGAGTTCGACAGGGCAAAGGAACACCATATATTTT.

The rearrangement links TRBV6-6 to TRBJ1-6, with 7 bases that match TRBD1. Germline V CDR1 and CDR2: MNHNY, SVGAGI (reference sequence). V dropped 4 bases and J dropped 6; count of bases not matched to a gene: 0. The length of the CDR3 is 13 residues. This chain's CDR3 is CASSWDSNSPLHF. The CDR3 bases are TGTGCCAGCAGTTGGGACAGTAATTCACCCCTCCACTTT.

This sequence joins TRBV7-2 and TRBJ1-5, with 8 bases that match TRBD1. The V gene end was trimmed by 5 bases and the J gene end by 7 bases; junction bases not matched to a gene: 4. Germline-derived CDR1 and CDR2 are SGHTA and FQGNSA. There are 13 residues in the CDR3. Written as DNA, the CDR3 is TGTGCCAGCAGCACAGGGGGAGTACAGCCCCAGCATTTT. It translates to CASSTGGVQPQHF.

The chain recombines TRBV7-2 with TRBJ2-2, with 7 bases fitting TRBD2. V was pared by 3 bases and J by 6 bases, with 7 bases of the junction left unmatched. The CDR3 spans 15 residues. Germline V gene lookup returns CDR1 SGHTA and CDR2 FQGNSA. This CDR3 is CASSFSSGRAGELFF. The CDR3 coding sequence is TGTGCCAGCAGCTTCTCTAGCGGAAGGGCCGGGGAGCTGTTTTTT.

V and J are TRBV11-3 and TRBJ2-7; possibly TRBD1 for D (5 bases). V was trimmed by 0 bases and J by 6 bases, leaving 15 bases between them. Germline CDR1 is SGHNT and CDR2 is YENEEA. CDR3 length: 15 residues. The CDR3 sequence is CASSLDSSRVSEQYF. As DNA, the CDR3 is TGTGCCAGCAGCTTAGATTCTTCCAGGGTTAGCGAGCAGTACTTC. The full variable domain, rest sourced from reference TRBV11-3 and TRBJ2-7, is EAGVVQSPRYKIIEKKQPVAFWCNPISGHNTLYWYLQNLGQGPELLIRYENEEAVDDSQLPKDRFSAERLKGVDSTLKIQPAELGDSAVYLCASSLDSSRVSEQYFGPGTRLTVT.

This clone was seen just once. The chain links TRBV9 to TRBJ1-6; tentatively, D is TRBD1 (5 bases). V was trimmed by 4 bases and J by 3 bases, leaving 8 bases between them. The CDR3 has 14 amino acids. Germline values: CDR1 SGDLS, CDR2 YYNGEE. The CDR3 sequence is CASSLQDYNSPLHF. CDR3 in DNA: TGTGCCAGCAGCCTACAGGACTATAATTCACCCCTCCACTTT.

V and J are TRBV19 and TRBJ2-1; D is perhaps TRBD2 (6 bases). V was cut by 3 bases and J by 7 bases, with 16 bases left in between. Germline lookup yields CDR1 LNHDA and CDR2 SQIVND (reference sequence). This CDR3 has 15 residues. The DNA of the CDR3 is TGTGCCAGTAGTATCTTAGAGGCTGGAGGGAATGAGCAGTTCTTC. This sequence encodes CASSILEAGGNEQFF. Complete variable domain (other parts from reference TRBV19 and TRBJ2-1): DGGITQSPKYLFRKEGQNVTLSCEQNLNHDAMYWYRQDPGQGLRLIYYSQIVNDFQKGDIAEGYSVSREKKESFPLTVTSAQKNPTAFYLCASSILEAGGNEQFFGPGTRLTVL.

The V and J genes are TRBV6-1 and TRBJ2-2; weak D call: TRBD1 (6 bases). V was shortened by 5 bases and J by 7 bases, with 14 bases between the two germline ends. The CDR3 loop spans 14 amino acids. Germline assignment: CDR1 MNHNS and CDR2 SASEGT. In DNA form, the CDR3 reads TGTGCCAGCAGTTCCCAGGGGTCGAGCGGGGAGCTGTTTTTT. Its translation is CASSSQGSSGELFF.

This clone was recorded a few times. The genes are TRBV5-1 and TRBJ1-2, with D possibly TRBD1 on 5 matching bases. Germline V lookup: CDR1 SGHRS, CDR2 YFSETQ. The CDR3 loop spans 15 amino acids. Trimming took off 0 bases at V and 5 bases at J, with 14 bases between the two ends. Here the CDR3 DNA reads TGCGCCAGCAGCTTGGAGGTTTCGGGGGGTTATGGCTACACCTTC. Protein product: CASSLEVSGGYGYTF.

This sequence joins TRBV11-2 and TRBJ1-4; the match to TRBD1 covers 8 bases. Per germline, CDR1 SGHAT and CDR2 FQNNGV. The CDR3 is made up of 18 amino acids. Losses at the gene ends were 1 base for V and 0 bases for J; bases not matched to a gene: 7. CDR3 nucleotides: TGTGCCAGCAGCTTAGGAGGACAGGGAGTCGCAACTAATGAAAAACTGTTTTTT. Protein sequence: CASSLGGQGVATNEKLFF.

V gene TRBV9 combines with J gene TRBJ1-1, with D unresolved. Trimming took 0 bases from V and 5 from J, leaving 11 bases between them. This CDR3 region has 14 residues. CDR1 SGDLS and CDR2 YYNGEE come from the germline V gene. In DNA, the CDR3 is TGTGCCAGCAGCGTAGACCCAGACAAAACTGAAGCTTTCTTT. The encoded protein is CASSVDPDKTEAFF.

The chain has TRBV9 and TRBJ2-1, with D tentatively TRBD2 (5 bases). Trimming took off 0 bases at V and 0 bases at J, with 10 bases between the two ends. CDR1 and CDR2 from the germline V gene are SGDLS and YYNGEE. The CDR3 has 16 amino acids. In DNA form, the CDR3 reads TGTGCCAGCAGCGTAGCAGAAGGGAGCTCCTACAATGAGCAGTTCTTC. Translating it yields CASSVAEGSSYNEQFF.

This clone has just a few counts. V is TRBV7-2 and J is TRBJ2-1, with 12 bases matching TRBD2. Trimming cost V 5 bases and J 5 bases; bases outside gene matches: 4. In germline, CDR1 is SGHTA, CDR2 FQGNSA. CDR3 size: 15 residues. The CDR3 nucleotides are TGTGCCAGCAGCCCGAGACTAGCGGGGGACAATGAGCAGTTCTTC. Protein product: CASSPRLAGDNEQFF. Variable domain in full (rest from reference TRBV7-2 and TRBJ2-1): GAGVSQSPSNKVTEKGKDVELRCDPISGHTALYWYRQSLGQGLEFLIYFQGNSAPDKSGLPSDRFSAERTGGSVSTLTIQRTQQEDSAVYLCASSPRLAGDNEQFFGPGTRLTVL.

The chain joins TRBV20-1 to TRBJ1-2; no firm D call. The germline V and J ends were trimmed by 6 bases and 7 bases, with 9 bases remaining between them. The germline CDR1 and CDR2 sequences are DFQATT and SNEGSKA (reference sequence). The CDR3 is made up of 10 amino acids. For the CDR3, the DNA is TGCAGTGCGAGCGGGAGTGGCTACACCTTC. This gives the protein CSASGSGYTF.

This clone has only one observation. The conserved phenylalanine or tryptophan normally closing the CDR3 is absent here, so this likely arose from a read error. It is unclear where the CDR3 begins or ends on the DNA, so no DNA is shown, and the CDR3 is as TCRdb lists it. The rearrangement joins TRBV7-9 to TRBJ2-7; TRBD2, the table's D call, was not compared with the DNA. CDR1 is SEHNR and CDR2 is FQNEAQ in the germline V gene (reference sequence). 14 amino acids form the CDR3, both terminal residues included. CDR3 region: CASSPYLESPPGLL.

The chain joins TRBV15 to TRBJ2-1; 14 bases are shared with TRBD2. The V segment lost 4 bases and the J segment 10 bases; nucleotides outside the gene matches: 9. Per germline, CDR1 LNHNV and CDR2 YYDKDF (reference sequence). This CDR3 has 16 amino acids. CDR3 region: CATSIPGTSGGGEQFF. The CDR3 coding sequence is TGTGCCACCAGCATACCCGGGACTAGCGGGGGAGGAGAGCAGTTCTTC.

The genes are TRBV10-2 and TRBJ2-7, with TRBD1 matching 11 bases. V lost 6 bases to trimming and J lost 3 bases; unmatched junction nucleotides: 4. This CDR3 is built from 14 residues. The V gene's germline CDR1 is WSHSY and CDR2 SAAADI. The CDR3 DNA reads TGCGCCAGCAGGCCCGGGACAGGGGGCTACGAGCAGTACTTC. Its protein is CASRPGTGGYEQYF.

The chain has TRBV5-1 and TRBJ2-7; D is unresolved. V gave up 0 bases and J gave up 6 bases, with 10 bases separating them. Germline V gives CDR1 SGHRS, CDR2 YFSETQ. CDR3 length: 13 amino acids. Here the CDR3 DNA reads TGCGCCAGCAGCTTGGACAGCCTGGGCGAGCAGTACTTC. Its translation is CASSLDSLGEQYF.

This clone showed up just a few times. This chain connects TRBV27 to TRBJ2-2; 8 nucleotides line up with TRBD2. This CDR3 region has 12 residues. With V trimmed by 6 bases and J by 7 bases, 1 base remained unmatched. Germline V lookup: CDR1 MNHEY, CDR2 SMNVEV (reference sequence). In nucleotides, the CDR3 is TGTGCCAGCAGCCGGGAGGGCGGGGAGCTGTTTTTT. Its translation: CASSREGGELFF.